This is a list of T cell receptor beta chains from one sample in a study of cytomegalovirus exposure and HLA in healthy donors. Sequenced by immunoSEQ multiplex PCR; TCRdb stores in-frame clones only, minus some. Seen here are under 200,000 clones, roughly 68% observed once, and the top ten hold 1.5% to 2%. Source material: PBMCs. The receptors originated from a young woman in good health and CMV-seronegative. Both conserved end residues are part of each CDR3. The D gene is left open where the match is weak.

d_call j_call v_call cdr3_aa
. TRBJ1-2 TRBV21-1 CAGWTVCGYTF
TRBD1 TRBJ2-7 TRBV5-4 CAVTGQGLYEQYF
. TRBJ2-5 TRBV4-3 CASSPRGGTQETQYF
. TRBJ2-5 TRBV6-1 CASSSAVQETQYF
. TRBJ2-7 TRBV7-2 CASSTDTGSYEQYF
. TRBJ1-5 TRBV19 CASKEEGIGSNQPQHF
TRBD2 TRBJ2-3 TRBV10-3 CAISAGGASDTQYF
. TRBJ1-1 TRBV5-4 CASSLGGPGTEAFF
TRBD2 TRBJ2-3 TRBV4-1 CASRGLAGGLLSTDTQYF
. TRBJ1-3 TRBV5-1 CASSFEGFSGNTIYF
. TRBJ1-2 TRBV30 CAWAGTADGYTF
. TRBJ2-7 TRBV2 CASSVGVSYEQYF
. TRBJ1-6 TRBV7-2 CASSPEGGRPPLHF
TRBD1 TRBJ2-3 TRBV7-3 CTSSFLGTGGTDTQYF
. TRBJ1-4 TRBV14 CASSHGGLMEKLFF
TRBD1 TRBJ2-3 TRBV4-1 CASSHPISAGTGGDTQYF
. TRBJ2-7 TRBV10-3 CAISKDSPYEQYF
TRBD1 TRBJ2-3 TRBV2 CASDGQVSTDTQYF
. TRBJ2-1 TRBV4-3 CASSQDRAGGGSYNEQFF
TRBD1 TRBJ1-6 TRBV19 CASSMGQGGNSPLHF
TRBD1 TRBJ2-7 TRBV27 CASSPTGLDEQYF
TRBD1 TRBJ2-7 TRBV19 CASTPGQGPYEQYF
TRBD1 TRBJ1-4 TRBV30 CAWKKGQFQEKLFF
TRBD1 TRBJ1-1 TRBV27 CASSFRGQITEAFF
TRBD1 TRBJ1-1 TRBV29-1 CSVEEDRWDTEAFF
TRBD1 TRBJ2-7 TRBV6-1 CASLRGTGAYEQYF
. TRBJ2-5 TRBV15 CATSGVNPGETQYF
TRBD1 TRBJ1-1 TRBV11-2 CASSRLRDRRTEAFF
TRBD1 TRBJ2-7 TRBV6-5 CASSYSRTGLSYEQYF
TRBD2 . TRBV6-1 CASSEPGLPRDEQYF
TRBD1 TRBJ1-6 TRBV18 CASSLDREYSPLHF
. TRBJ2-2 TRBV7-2 CASTSSPSGELFF
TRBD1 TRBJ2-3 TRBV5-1 CASSRGQGGTDTQYF
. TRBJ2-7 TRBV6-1 CASSEPPGLSSYEQYF
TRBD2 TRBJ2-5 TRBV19 CASSMEASGGTKETQYF
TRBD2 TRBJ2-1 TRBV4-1 CASSQGTSDHEQFF
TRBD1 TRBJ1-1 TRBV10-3 CAIRGQGNTEAFF
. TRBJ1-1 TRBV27 CASPRWDTEAFF
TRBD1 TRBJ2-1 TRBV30 CAWSRDRGLSEQFF
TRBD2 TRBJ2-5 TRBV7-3 CASSVNSGGAETQYF
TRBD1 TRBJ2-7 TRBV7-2 CASSPKGQGARYEQYF
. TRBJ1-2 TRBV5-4 CASSSFLTASNYGYTF
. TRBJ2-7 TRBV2 CASSVPRDNRISYEQYF
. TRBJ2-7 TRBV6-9 CASSYSTGAYEQYF
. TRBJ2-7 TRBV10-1 CASSGIESYEQYF
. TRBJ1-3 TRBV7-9 CASSHGTSSGNTIYF
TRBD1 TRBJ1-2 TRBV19 CASSTATGGIGGYTF
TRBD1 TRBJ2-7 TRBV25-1 CASSEYMTGGWEEQYF
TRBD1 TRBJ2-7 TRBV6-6 CASSYGTGRDEQYF
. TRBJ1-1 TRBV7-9 CASSRDWEAFF
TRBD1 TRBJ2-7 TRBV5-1 CASSWGTVEAYEQYF
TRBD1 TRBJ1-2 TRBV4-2 CASSSKQGARYGGYTF
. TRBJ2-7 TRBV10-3 CAISDDPSSGEQYF
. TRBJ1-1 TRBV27 CASSFSAGFEAFF
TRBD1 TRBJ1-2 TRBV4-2 CASSRGGQGYYGYTF
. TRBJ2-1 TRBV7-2 CASSFRSQGYNEQFF